This T cell receptor beta chain was captured in a study of healthy donors' naive CD4 and CD8 T cells. In this sample, this clonotype turned up once. CDR3 size: 12 residues. V lost 10 bases and J lost 7; bases outside the gene matches: 5. CDR1 MNHEY and CDR2 SMNVEV come from the germline V gene (reference sequence). A linear amplification protocol produced the TCR libraries from 500 ng of total RNA. MiXCR, run by TCRdb on the reads, gives a single entry per CDR3 protein. In the table there are approximately 180,000 distinct CDR3 sequences, about 70% of which are singletons. Naive T cells were sorted: CD4+CD8-CD45RO-CD45RA+ for CD4+, CD8+CD4-CD45RA+CD27bright for CD8+.

The source is a pool of human donors in good health; the sample pools cells from several healthy donors. The V call is TRBV27, the J call TRBJ1-2, with TRBD1 identical over 11 bases. The sample was naive CD4+ and CD8+ T cells sorted from blood, pooled from several donors. CDR3 loop: CATRTGGVGYTF. CDR3 DNA sequence: TGTGCCACTCGGACAGGGGGCGTTGGCTACACCTTC.